Listed below are T cell receptor beta chains from one sample, sequenced in a study of T cells in Graves' hyperthyroidism and ophthalmopathy. TCRdb analysed the multiplex PCR reads with MiXCR anew, one entry per CDR3 protein. The sample holds about 610,000 distinct CDR3 sequences, roughly 15% seen once. Sequenced: blood. Receptors were obtained from a woman aged 40 to 55 with Graves' ophthalmopathy. Each CDR3 is given with its conserved first and last residue. The D gene is left open where the match is weak. Clone size, where shown, is once, few, many, or a class for clones that have expanded.

CDR3aa,CDR3nt,abundance,j_gene,v_gene,d_gene
CASSQAGAGALHF,TGTGCCAGCAGCCAAGCGGGGGCTGGGGCCCTCCACTTT,many,TRBJ1-6,TRBV3-1,NA
CAWSVQGRQPQHF,TGTGCCTGGAGTGTTCAGGGGCGTCAGCCCCAGCATTTT,many,TRBJ1-5,TRBV30,NA
CASSLLRDRAYEQYF,TGTGCCAGCAGCCTTCTCCGGGACAGGGCCTACGAGCAGTACTTC,few,TRBJ2-7,TRBV13,TRBD1
CASSAGGGNYGYTF,TGTGCCAGCAGCGCCGGGGGGGGGAACTATGGCTACACCTTC,few,TRBJ1-2,TRBV13,NA
CASMMDRLEAFF,TGTGCCAGCATGATGGACAGGCTTGAAGCTTTCTTT,many,TRBJ1-1,TRBV2,TRBD1
CASRSTSGGQETQYF,TGTGCCAGCAGGTCGACTAGCGGGGGCCAAGAGACCCAGTACTTC,NA,TRBJ2-5,TRBV6-1,TRBD2
CASRARRTSTDTQYF,TGTGCCAGCCGGGCCAGACGAACTAGCACAGATACGCAGTATTTT,few,TRBJ2-3,TRBV6-1,NA
CASNSGTDYNEQFF,TGTGCCAGCAACTCCGGGACAGATTACAATGAGCAGTTCTTC,many,TRBJ2-1,TRBV3-1,TRBD1
CSLVTGTATEAFF,TGCAGCCTAGTCACAGGCACGGCCACTGAAGCTTTCTTT,NA,TRBJ1-1,TRBV29-1,NA
CASSVGGHREPQHF,TGTGCCAGCAGTGTGGGGGGTCATAGGGAGCCCCAGCATTTT,NA,TRBJ1-5,TRBV6-1,NA
CASSYSKGTGDYEQYF,TGTGCCAGCAGTTACTCTAAAGGGACAGGGGACTACGAGCAGTACTTC,many,TRBJ2-7,TRBV6-5,TRBD1
CASSSRQRRADTQYF,TGTGCCAGCAGCTCCCGCCAACGGAGGGCAGATACGCAGTATTTT,many,TRBJ2-3,TRBV7-2,NA
CASSLVRLATSGELFF,TGTGCCAGCAGCTTAGTTCGCCTAGCTACAAGCGGGGAGCTGTTTTTT,NA,TRBJ2-2,TRBV7-2,NA
CASSASGTDYEQYF,TGTGCCAGCAGCGCCTCCGGGACAGACTACGAGCAGTACTTC,NA,TRBJ2-7,TRBV5-6,TRBD1